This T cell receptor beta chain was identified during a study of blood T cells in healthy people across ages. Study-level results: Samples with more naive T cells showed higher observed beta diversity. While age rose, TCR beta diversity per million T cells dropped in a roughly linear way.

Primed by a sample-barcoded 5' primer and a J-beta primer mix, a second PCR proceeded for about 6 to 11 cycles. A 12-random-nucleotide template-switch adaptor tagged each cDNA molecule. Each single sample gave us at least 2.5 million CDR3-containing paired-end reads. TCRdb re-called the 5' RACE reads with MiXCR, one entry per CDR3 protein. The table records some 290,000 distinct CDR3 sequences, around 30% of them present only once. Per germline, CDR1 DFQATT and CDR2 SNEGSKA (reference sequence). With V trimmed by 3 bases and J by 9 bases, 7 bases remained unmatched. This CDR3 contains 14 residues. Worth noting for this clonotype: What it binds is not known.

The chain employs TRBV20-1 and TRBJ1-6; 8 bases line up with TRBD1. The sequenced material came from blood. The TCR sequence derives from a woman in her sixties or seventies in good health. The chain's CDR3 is CSASFPGGLSPLHF. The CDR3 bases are TGCAGTGCTAGTTTCCCAGGGGGCCTTTCACCCCTCCACTTT.